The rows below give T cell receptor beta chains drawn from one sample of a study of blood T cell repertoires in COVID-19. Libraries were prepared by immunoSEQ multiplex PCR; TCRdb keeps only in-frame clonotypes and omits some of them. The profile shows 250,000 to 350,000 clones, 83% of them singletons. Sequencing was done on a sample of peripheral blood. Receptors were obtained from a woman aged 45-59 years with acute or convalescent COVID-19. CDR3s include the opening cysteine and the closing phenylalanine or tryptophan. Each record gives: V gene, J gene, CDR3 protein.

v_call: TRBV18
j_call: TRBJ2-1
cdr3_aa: CASSLSLAGSYNEQFF

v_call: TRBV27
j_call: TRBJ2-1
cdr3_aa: CASSSVRLRGSYNEQFF

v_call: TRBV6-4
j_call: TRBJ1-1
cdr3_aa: CASSDLVRSVEAFF

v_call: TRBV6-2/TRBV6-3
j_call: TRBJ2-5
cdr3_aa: CASSTPLAGVSRGTQYF

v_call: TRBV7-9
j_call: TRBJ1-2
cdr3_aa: CASSWGQFGGYTF

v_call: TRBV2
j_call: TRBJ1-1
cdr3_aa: CASSLFDRNTEAFF

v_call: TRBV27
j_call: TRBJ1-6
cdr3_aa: CASSITGRDSPLHF

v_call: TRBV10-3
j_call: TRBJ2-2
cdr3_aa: CAISSQGEAGELFF

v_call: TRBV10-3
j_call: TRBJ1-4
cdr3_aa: CAISESPRGEGEKLFF

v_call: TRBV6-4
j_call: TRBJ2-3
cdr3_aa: CASSSSLAGATDTQYF

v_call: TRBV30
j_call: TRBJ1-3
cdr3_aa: CACHGEGNTIYF

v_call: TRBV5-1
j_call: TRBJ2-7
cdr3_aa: CASSPLTRGEQYF

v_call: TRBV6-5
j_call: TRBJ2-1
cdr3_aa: CASREGPALREQFF

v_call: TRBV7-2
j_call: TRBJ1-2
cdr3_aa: CASSLAQGPRGYTF

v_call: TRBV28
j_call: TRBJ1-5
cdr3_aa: CASSLGYGQGRQPQHF

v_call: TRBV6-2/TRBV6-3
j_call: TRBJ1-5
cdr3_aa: CASSYGTGGGQPQHF

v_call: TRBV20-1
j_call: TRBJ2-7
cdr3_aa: CSASPGQKNYEQYF

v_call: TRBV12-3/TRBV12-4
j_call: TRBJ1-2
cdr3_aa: CASLGGGGGYTF

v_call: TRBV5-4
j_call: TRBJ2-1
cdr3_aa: CASSLARLAPSNEQFF

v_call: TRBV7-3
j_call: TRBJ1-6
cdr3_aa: CASSGDGQNHSPLHF

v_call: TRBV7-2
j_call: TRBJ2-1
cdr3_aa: CASMRLAGAPNEQFF

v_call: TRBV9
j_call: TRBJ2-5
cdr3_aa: CASSVRSGGSQETQYF

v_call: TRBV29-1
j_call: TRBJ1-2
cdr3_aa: CSAARPRGGYTF

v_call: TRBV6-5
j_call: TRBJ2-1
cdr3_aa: CASRGTGDYNEQFF

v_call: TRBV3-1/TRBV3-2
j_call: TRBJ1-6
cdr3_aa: CASSQTGYQSPLHF

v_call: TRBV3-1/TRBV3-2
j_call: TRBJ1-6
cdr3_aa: CASSQDPLPLHF

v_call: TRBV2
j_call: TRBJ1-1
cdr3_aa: CASGGQGAGEAFF

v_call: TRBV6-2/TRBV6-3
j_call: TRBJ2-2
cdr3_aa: CASSYEGAGTGELFF

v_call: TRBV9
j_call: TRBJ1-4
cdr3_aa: CASSPGGQTFNEKLFF

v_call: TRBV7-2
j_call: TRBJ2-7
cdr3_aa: CASSLGGAVFYEQYF

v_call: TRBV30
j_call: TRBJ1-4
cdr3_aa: CAWGPGNEKLFF

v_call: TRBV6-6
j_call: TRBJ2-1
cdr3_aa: CASSSTGGAYNEQFF

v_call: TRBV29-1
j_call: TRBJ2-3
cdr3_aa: CSVGQAADTQYF

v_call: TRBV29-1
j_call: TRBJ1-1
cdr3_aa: CSAGDGNTEAFF

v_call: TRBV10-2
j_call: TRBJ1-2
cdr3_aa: CASSESAQGYGYTF

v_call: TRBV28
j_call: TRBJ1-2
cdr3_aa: CASSLPQGAGPNYGYTF

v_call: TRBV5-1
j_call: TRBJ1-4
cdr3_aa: CASSLRGANEKLFF

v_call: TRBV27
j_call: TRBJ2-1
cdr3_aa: CASSSGYYNEQFF

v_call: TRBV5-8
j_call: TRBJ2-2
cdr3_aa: CASSLGDRADTGELFF

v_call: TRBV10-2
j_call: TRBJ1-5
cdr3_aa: CASTSLRGTQPQHF

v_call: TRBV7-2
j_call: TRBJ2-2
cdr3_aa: CASSLVIRELFF

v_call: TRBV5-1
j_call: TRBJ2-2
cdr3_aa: CASLRGGTNTGELFF

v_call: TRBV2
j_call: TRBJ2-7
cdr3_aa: CATRGGAPYEQYF

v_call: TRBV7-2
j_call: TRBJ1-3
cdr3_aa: CASSLAGRVPGNTIYF

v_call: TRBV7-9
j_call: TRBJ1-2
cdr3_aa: CASSLAQGNGYTF

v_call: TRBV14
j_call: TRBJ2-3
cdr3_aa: CASSQDQGSITQYF

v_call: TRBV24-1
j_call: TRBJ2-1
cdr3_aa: CATSDPAALHNNEQFF

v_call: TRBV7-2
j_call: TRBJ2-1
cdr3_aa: CASSLSGNYNEQFF

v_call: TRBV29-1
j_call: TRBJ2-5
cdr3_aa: CSVGASGSFETQYF

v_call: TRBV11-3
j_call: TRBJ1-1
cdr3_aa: CASSLGGNTEAFF

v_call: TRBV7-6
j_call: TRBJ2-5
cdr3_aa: CASSSGQGTQETQYF